Listed below are T cell receptor beta chains from one sample, sequenced in a study of T cell responses to AZD1222 COVID-19 vaccine. Only in-frame clones appear in the TCRdb table, and some are missing; sequencing was by immunoSEQ multiplex PCR. Among about 140,000 clones listed, around 90% were seen once. This specimen was peripheral blood, taken on day 0 of AZD1222 vaccination. The receptors originated from an adult in good health. CDR3s include the opening cysteine and the closing phenylalanine or tryptophan. The order of the fields is V gene, D gene, J gene, CDR3 protein, CDR3 DNA. D genes are given only for firm matches.

v_call: TRBV28; d_call: TRBD1; j_call: TRBJ2-5; cdr3_aa: CASHNRDSKETQYF; cdr3_nt: TGTGCCAGTCACAACCGGGACAGTAAAGAGACCCAGTACTTC
v_call: TRBV4-3; d_call: .; j_call: TRBJ2-7; cdr3_aa: CASSHQRGSLGYSYEQYF; cdr3_nt: TGCGCCAGCAGCCACCAGAGGGGGTCATTAGGCTACTCCTACGAGCAGTACTTC
v_call: TRBV2; d_call: .; j_call: TRBJ1-2; cdr3_aa: CASRGFYGYTF; cdr3_nt: TGTGCCAGCAGGGGCTTCTATGGCTACACCTTC
v_call: TRBV5-6; d_call: TRBD1; j_call: TRBJ2-3; cdr3_aa: CASTRDSSTDTQYF; cdr3_nt: TGTGCCAGCACCCGGGACAGTAGCACAGATACGCAGTATTTT
v_call: TRBV2; d_call: TRBD2; j_call: TRBJ2-3; cdr3_aa: CASSDPPSPSSGGVSWADTQYF; cdr3_nt: TGTGCCAGCAGTGATCCCCCCTCTCCGTCTAGCGGGGGGGTGTCTTGGGCAGATACGCAGTATTTT
v_call: TRBV7-3; d_call: .; j_call: TRBJ2-7; cdr3_aa: CASSAAGSPHEQYF; cdr3_nt: TGTGCCAGCAGCGCCGCCGGGAGTCCCCACGAGCAGTACTTC
v_call: TRBV13; d_call: .; j_call: TRBJ2-1; cdr3_aa: CASSPRVGNEQFF; cdr3_nt: TGTGCCAGCAGCCCTAGGGTGGGAAATGAGCAGTTCTTC
v_call: TRBV7-9; d_call: .; j_call: TRBJ1-2; cdr3_aa: CASSLGGTYGYTF; cdr3_nt: TGTGCCAGCAGCTTAGGGGGGACCTATGGCTACACCTTC
v_call: TRBV4-1; d_call: TRBD1; j_call: TRBJ2-7; cdr3_aa: CASSLGQQYYEQYF; cdr3_nt: TGCGCCAGCAGCCTGGGACAGCAATACTACGAGCAGTACTTC
v_call: TRBV11-1; d_call: .; j_call: TRBJ2-3; cdr3_aa: CASSRGPATDTQYF; cdr3_nt: TGTGCCAGCAGCCGAGGACCTGCCACAGATACGCAGTATTTT
v_call: TRBV28; d_call: .; j_call: TRBJ1-5; cdr3_aa: CASRGTGQPQHF; cdr3_nt: TGTGCCAGCAGAGGGACTGGTCAGCCCCAGCATTTT
v_call: TRBV11-3; d_call: .; j_call: TRBJ2-1; cdr3_aa: CASSPGGYNEQFF; cdr3_nt: TGTGCCAGCAGCCCAGGGGGGTACAATGAGCAGTTCTTC
v_call: TRBV6-5; d_call: .; j_call: TRBJ1-5; cdr3_aa: CASSQTVSNQPQHF; cdr3_nt: TGTGCCAGCAGTCAGACGGTCAGCAATCAGCCCCAGCATTTT
v_call: TRBV7-2; d_call: TRBD1; j_call: TRBJ1-2; cdr3_aa: CASSTDRVGGYTF; cdr3_nt: TGTGCCAGCAGCACCGACAGGGTGGGCGGCTACACCTTC
v_call: TRBV12-3/TRBV12-4; d_call: .; j_call: TRBJ1-2; cdr3_aa: CASSLGTEYGYTF; cdr3_nt: TGTGCCAGCAGCCTAGGGACCGAATATGGCTACACCTTC
v_call: TRBV28; d_call: TRBD1; j_call: TRBJ1-6; cdr3_aa: CASSFIGPDRVGSPLHF; cdr3_nt: TGTGCCAGCAGTTTCATCGGCCCAGACAGGGTGGGTTCACCCCTCCACTTT